Only a few counts were recorded for the clone carrying this T cell receptor (beta chain). CDR1 SQVTM and CDR2 ANQGSEA come from the germline V gene. Trimming pared 0 bases from V and 0 bases from J, leaving 12 bases between. The CDR3 covers 16 residues. An oligonucleotide containing a UMI was ligated to the 3' end of TCR cDNA. This record comes from a study of naive and memory T cell subsets. Four PCR rounds used nested alpha and beta constant region primers plus the SP2 primer. For blood and skin samples, reverse transcription used TCR alpha and beta constant primers. TCRdb re-derived calls from the 5' RACE reads in MiXCR, one entry per CDR3 protein. The sample yields 55,000 to 65,000 distinct CDR3 sequences, more than 6.5% seen once.

The chain employs TRBV29-1 and TRBJ2-1, with a tentative D call TRBD2 (5 bases). The clonotype was recovered from a female donor in good health. The chain's CDR3 is CSVEDLASSSYNEQFF. For the CDR3, the DNA is TGCAGCGTTGAAGATCTAGCAAGTAGCTCCTACAATGAGCAGTTCTTC.